These T cell receptor beta chains were read from a single sample in a study of shared clonotypes between healthy human individuals. Repertoires were generated with immunoSEQ multiplex PCR, while TCRdb's copy carries only in-frame clones and drops some. The sample carries 520,000 or so clones, around 74% recorded once. Sequenced: PBMCs. The receptors were gathered from a middle-aged woman in good health. Some clones in this sample may be carry-over from other donors' samples. Both conserved end residues are part of each CDR3. A D gene is named only where the DNA matches it firmly. Some rows have no size entry. The others give once, few or many, or a class for an expanded clone.

TGTGCCAGCAGCTTGGGGCGTCCAGGGAATGAGCAGTACTTC,CASSLGRPGNEQYF,TRBV5-4,TRBJ2-7,.,.
TGCGCCAGCAGCCAAGATTTTCGGTCTAGCGGGAGTGATTCCCAGTACTTC,CASSQDFRSSGSDSQYF,TRBV4-3,TRBJ2-7,.,TRBD2
TGTGCCAGCAGCTTGGGGGGTCCTAGCGGGAGTGGCACAGATACGCAGTATTTT,CASSLGGPSGSGTDTQYF,TRBV5-6,TRBJ2-3,.,TRBD2
TGTGCCAGCAGCCCCGGGACTAGCACCTACAATGAGCAGTTCTTC,CASSPGTSTYNEQFF,TRBV7-6,TRBJ2-1,.,TRBD2
TGTGCCAGCTCACCACTCATCCCCGGGACAGGGTCAGATACGCAGTATTTT,CASSPLIPGTGSDTQYF,TRBV18,TRBJ2-3,.,TRBD1
TGTGCCAGCAGCACCTTTGAGCAGTTCTTC,CASSTFEQFF,TRBV21-1,TRBJ2-1,.,.
TGCGCCAGCAGCCAAGATATCGTAAGCGGGAGTGAGCAGTTCTTC,CASSQDIVSGSEQFF,TRBV4-3,TRBJ2-1,.,TRBD2
TGTGCTAGTGCCCCGTCTCCGGGACTAGCACTAGTTGAGCAGTTCTTC,CASAPSPGLALVEQFF,TRBV12-5,TRBJ2-1,.,TRBD2
TGTGCCAGTACTGGATCACTCAGAGAAGAGACCCAGTACTTC,CASTGSLREETQYF,TRBV6-1,TRBJ2-5,few,.
TGTGCCAGCAGCTTAGGGCGGGAGCTCTACGAGCAGTACTTC,CASSLGRELYEQYF,TRBV7-9,TRBJ2-7,.,TRBD2
TGCGCCAGCAGCTTGGGGGCTAGCGGTAAAGAGACCCAGTACTTC,CASSLGASGKETQYF,TRBV5-1,TRBJ2-5,few,TRBD2
TGTGCCAGCAGTGAGGGTCCGGGAAATCCCTACGAGCAGTACTTC,CASSEGPGNPYEQYF,TRBV6-1,TRBJ2-7,.,.
TGTGCCAGCAGCTTGGTGCGGCAGACTAACACCGGGGAGCTGTTTTTT,CASSLVRQTNTGELFF,TRBV5-5,TRBJ2-2,.,.
TGTGCCAGCAGTCGGGACGGAGATCAGCCCCAGCATTTT,CASSRDGDQPQHF,TRBV2,TRBJ1-5,.,.
TGCAGCGCCCGGACAGGGCAGCGTAAGTACTTC,CSARTGQRKYF,TRBV29-1,TRBJ2-5,.,TRBD1
TGTGCCAGCAGCACATACAGCGGCTACACCTTC,CASSTYSGYTF,TRBV7-9,TRBJ1-2,.,.
TGTGCCAGCAGTCGAGGACAGGGGACTGGAAACACCATATATTTT,CASSRGQGTGNTIYF,TRBV7-9,TRBJ1-3,once,TRBD1
TGTGCCAGCAGTGAATCCGGGGGACAGCACGTAATGGAGACCCAGTACTTC,CASSESGGQHVMETQYF,TRBV25-1,TRBJ2-5,.,.
TGCGCCAGCAGCTTGTCCACCCAGAGCAACTATGGCTACACCTTC,CASSLSTQSNYGYTF,TRBV5-1,TRBJ1-2,.,.
TGCAGCGTTAGCTACTCCTACAATGAGCAGTTCTTC,CSVSYSYNEQFF,TRBV29-1,TRBJ2-1,.,.
TGTGCCAGCAGTGTCGGACAGGGGGCAGCGTATGAGCAGTTCTTC,CASSVGQGAAYEQFF,TRBV6-1,TRBJ2-1,.,TRBD1
TGCAGCGTTGAAGATGGAGTAGGGACTAGCGCTACAGGGGGGACCGGGGAGCTGTTTTTT,CSVEDGVGTSATGGTGELFF,TRBV29-1,TRBJ2-2,.,TRBD2
TGTGCCAGCAGTGAGAATAGCGGGAGGGGAGCTAGGAAACTGTACTTC,CASSENSGRGARKLYF,TRBV2,TRBJ2-5,once,TRBD2
TGCGCCAGCAGCCAAGACGTCCAGGACTATGGCTACACCTTC,CASSQDVQDYGYTF,TRBV4-3,TRBJ1-2,.,.
TGTGCCAGCTCACCAATGGTGGGAAAACTGTTTTTT,CASSPMVGKLFF,TRBV18,TRBJ1-4,once,.
TGCGCCAGCAGTCCCCAGGGGAATGTGCAGTACTTC,CASSPQGNVQYF,TRBV5-1,TRBJ2-7,many,.
TGTGCCAGCAGTTACTCTCCAGGGAGGTACGAGCAGTACTTC,CASSYSPGRYEQYF,TRBV6-5,TRBJ2-7,.,.
TGTGCCAGCAGTGGTAGCGGGAGGGCCGGGGAGCTGTTTTTT,CASSGSGRAGELFF,TRBV25-1,TRBJ2-2,once,TRBD2
TGTGCCAGCAGCTTAGGATATTCCCGGACAGGGGCCTACGAGCAGTACTTC,CASSLGYSRTGAYEQYF,TRBV7-8,TRBJ2-7,.,TRBD1
TGTGCCAGCAGCCCCGCGCGGGGGACAACCGGGGAGCTGTTTTTT,CASSPARGTTGELFF,TRBV7-2,TRBJ2-2,once,.
TGTGCCATCAGTGAGTCGTTAGAGACCCAGTACTTC,CAISESLETQYF,TRBV10-3,TRBJ2-5,.,.
TGTGCCAGCAGCTCCATGACTCTCTCCTACAATGAGCAGTTCTTC,CASSSMTLSYNEQFF,TRBV7-9,TRBJ2-1,.,.
TGTGCCAGCAGTCCGGGACTGGCGCGAGATACGCAGTATTTT,CASSPGLARDTQYF,TRBV27,TRBJ2-3,.,.
TGTGCCTGGGTGGGACAGGGCCTCTCTGGGGCCAACGTCCTGACTTTC,CAWVGQGLSGANVLTF,TRBV30,TRBJ2-6,once,TRBD1
TGTGCCAGCAGTCCCCCGGGACAGGGGTTCCGAGAGACCCAGTACTTC,CASSPPGQGFRETQYF,TRBV6-6,TRBJ2-5,once,TRBD1
TGTGCCAGCAGCGTGGGGACTAGCGGGAACACCGGGGAGCTGTTTTTT,CASSVGTSGNTGELFF,TRBV9,TRBJ2-2,.,TRBD2
TGTGCCAGCAGCGTAGATAGGATAGCGGGCCCGTACGAGCAGTACTTC,CASSVDRIAGPYEQYF,TRBV9,TRBJ2-7,.,TRBD2